This T cell receptor (beta chain) was obtained from a study of cytomegalovirus exposure and HLA in healthy donors. Study-level findings and limits: Within a later analysis, the majority of CMV-associated TCR beta chains appeared HLA-restricted. Later, an analysis showed that TCR beta chains associated with HLA were more clonally expanded than others that were equally common.

Regarding this clone: Its antigen is currently unknown.

The CDR3 loop spans 14 amino acids. Germline V gives CDR1 MNHEY, CDR2 SMNVEV (reference sequence). The V gene end was trimmed by 8 bases and the J gene end by 6 bases; junction bases not matched to a gene: 4. 60 Vbeta and 13 Jbeta primers were used in PCR. Here immunoSEQ multiplex PCR was the method, and the copy in TCRdb shows in-frame clones only, minus some. The sample records 190,000 or so clones, around three quarters being singletons. This TCR derives from a boy aged 10-17 years in good health and CMV-seronegative. The sequenced material came from PBMCs. The chain has TRBV27 and TRBJ2-2; 12 bases map to TRBD1. The CDR3 spells CASGGTGGPGELFF. CDR3 in DNA: TGTGCCAGCGGCGGGACAGGGGGCCCCGGGGAGCTGTTTTTT.